This TCR beta chain is drawn from a study of T cell repertoires in cytomegalovirus infection. The overall study: Public signatures in TCR beta pointed to CMV infection and matching HLA type.

Germline V gives CDR1 SGHTA, CDR2 FQGNSA. The CDR3 contains 17 residues. Trimming left V 1 base short and J 0 bases short, with 12 bases between. Study results and caveats: There were carriers of CMV plus the relevant HLA, and cumulative public TCR beta family frequency identified them.

In its sample, this clonotype was seen many times. What it binds is unknown. TCRdb redid the calling of the reads with MiXCR, one entry per CDR3 protein. The sample lists about 450,000 distinct CDR3 sequences, around 32% seen once, with approximately 13% in the top ten. The rearrangement links TRBV7-2 to TRBJ2-2, with a weak D call TRBD1 (6 bases). Input material: PBMCs. The clonotype originates from a human donor in good health (CMV status not recorded). Some clones in this sample may be carry-over from other donors' samples. The DNA for the CDR3 is TGTGCCAGCAGCTTAGGAGCCAGGGGCGCGAACACCGGGGAGCTGTTTTTT. This sequence encodes CASSLGARGANTGELFF.